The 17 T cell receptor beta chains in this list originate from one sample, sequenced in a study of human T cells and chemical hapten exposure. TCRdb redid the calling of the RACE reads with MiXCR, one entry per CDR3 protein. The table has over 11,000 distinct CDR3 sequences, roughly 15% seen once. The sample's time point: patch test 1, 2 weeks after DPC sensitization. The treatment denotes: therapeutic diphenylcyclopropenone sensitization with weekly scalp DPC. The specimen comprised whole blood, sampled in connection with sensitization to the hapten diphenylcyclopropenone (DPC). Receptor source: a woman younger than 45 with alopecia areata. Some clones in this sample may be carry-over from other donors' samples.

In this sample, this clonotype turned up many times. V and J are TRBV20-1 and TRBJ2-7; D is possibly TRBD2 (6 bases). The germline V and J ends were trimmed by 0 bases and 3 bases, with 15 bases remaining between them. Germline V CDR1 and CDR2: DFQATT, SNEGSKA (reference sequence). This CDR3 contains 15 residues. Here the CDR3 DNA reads TGCAGTGCTAGAGATATTCGTGCGGGGATCTACGAGCAGTACGTC. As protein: CSARDIRAGIYEQYV.

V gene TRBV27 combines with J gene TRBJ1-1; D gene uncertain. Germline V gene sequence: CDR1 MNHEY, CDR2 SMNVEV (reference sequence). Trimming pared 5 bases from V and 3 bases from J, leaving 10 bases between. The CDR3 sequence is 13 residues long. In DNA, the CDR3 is TGTGCCAGCAGTCCCGGTCTATACACTGAAGCTTTCTTT. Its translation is CASSPGLYTEAFF.

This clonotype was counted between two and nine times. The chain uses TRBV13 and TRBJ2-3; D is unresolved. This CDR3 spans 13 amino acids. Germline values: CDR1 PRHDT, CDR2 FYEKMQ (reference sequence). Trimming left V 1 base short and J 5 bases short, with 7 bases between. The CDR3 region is CASSLVGLDTQYF. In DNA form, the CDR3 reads TGTGCCAGCAGCTTAGTAGGTCTAGATACGCAGTATTTT.

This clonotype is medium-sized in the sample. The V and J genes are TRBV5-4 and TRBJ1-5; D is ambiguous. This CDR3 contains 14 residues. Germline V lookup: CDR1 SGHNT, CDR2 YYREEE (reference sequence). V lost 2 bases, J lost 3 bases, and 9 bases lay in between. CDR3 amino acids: CASSLQGYNQPQHF. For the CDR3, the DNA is TGTGCCAGCAGCTTACAAGGATACAATCAGCCCCAGCATTTT.

The CDR3 DNA sequence: TGTGCCAGCAGCCCGGGGCGTAGCGGGAGCTGGAGTACGCAGTATTTT. Its translation: CASSPGRSGSWSTQYF. The genes are TRBV4-2 and TRBJ2-3, with 9 bases that match TRBD2. The CDR3 covers 16 residues. Germline assignment: CDR1 LGHNA and CDR2 YNFKEQ. The V gene end was trimmed by 4 bases and the J gene end by 8 bases; junction bases not matched to a gene: 13.

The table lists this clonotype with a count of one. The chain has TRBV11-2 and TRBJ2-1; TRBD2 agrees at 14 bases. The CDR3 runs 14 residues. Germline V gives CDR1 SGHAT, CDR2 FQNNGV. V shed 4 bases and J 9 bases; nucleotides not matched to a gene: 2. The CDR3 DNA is TGTGCCAGCAGCTCCGGGACTAGCGGGAGTGAGCAGTTCTTC. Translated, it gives CASSSGTSGSEQFF.

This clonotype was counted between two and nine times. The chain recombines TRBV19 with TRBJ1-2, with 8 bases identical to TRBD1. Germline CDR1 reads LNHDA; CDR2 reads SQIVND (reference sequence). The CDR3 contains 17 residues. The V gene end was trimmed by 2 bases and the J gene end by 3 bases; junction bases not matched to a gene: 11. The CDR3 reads CASSIRPGQGRYYGYTF. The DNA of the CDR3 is TGTGCCAGTAGTATACGCCCAGGACAGGGTCGATACTATGGCTACACCTTC. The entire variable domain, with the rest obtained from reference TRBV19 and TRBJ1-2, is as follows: DGGITQSPKYLFRKEGQNVTLSCEQNLNHDAMYWYRQDPGQGLRLIYYSQIVNDFQKGDIAEGYSVSREKKESFPLTVTSAQKNPTAFYLCASSIRPGQGRYYGYTFGSGTRLTVV.

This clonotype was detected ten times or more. The CDR3 spells CASSYGWDSYNEQFF. As DNA, the CDR3 is TGTGCCAGCAGTTACGGATGGGATTCCTACAATGAGCAGTTCTTC. The chain uses TRBV6-2 or TRBV6-3 and TRBJ2-1; D remains unclear. The CDR3 loop spans 15 amino acids. Trimming removed 2 bases from V and 1 base from J, with 9 bases in between. Per the germline V gene, CDR1 is MNHEY and CDR2 is SVGEGT.

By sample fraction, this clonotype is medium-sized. The CDR3 bases are TGCGCCAGCAGCCAAGATTTGCTCACAGATACGCAGTATTTT. Translating it yields CASSQDLLTDTQYF. The V and J genes are TRBV4-1 and TRBJ2-3; D not certain. The CDR3 extends over 14 amino acids. From germline, CDR1 is MGHRA and CDR2 YSYEKL. V lost 0 bases and J 2 bases, leaving 6 bases between the germline ends.

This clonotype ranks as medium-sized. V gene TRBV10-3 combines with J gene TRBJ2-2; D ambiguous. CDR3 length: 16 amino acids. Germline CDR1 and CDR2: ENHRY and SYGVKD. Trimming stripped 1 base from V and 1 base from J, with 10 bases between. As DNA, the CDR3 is TGTGCCATCAGTGAGTTAGTGACAAAGAACACCGGGGAGCTGTTTTTT. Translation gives CAISELVTKNTGELFF.

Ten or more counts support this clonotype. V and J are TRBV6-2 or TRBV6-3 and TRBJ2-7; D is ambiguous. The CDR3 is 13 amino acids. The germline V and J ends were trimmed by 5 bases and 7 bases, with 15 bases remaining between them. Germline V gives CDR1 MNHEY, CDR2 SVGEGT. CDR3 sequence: CASSRWREEEQYV. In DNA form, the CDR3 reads TGTGCCAGCAGTCGATGGAGAGAGGAGGAGCAGTACGTC.

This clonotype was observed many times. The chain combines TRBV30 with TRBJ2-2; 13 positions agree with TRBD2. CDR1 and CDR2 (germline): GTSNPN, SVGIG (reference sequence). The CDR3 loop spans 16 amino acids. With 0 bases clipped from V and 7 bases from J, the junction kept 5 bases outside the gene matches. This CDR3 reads CAWSVRTSGRGGELFF. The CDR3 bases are TGTGCCTGGAGTGTTCGGACTAGCGGGAGAGGCGGGGAGCTGTTTTTT.

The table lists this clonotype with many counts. This CDR3 reads CASRRGQGYTDTQYF. CDR3 sequence (DNA): TGTGCCAGCCGTAGGGGACAGGGATACACAGATACGCAGTATTTT. This chain connects TRBV6-6 to TRBJ2-3, with 9 nucleotides matching TRBD1. With 8 bases clipped from V and 2 bases from J, the junction kept 8 bases outside the gene matches. The CDR3 has 15 residues. Germline lookup yields CDR1 MNHNY and CDR2 SVGAGI (reference sequence).

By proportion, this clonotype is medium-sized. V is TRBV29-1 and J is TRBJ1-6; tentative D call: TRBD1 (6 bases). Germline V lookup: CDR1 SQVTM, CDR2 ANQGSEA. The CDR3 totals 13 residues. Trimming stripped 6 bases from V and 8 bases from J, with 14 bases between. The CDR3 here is CSVSRGTDSPLHF. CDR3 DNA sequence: TGCAGCGTAAGCAGGGGAACTGATTCACCCCTCCACTTT.

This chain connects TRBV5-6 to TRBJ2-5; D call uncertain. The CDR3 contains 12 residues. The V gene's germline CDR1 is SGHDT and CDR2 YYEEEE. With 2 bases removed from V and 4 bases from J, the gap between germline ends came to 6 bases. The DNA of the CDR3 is TGTGCCAGCAGCTTCCAGGCAGAGACCCAGTACTTC. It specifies CASSFQAETQYF.

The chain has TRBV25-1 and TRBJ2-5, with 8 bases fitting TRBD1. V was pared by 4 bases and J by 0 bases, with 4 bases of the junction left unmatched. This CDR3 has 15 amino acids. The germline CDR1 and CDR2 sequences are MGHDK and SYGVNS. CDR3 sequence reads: CASSGGQVDQETQYF. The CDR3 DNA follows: TGTGCCAGCAGTGGGGGACAGGTCGACCAAGAGACCCAGTACTTC.

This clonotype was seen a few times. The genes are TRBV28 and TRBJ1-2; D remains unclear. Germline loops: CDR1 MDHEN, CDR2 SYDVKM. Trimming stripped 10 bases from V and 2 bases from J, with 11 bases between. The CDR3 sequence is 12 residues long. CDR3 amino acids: CAIKAANYGYTF. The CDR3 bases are TGTGCCATAAAGGCGGCAAACTATGGCTACACCTTC.